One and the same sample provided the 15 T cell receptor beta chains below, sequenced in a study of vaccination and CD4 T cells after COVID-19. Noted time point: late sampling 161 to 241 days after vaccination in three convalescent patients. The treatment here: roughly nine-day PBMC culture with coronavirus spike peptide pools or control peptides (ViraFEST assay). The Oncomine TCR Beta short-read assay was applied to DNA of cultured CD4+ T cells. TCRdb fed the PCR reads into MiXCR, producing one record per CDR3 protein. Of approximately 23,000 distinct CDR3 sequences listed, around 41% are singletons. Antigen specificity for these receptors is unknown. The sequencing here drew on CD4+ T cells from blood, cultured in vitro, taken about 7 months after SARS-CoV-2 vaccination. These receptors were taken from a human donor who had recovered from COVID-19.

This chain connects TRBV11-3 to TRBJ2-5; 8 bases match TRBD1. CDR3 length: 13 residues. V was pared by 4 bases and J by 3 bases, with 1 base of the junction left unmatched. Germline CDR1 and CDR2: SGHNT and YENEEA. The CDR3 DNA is TGTGCCAGCAGCTCGGGACAGGAAGAGACCCAGTACTTC. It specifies CASSSGQEETQYF.

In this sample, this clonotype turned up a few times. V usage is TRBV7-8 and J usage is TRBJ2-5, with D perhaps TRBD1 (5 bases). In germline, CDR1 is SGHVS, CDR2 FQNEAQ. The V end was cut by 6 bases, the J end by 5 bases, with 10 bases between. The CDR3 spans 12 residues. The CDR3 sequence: CASSPGWETQYF. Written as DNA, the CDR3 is TGTGCCAGCAGTCCAGGGTGGGAGACCCAGTACTTC.

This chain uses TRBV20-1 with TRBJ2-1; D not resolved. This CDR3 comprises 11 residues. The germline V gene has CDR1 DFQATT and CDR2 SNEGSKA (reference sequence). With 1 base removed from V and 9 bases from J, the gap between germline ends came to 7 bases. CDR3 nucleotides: TGCAGTGCTAGAGTTGATCGTGAGCAGTTCTTC. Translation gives CSARVDREQFF.

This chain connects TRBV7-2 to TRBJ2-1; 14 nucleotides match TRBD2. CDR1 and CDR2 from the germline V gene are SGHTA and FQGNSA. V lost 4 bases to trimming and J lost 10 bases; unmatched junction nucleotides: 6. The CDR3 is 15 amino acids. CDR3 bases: TGTGCCAGCAGCTCGGGACTAGCGGGAGCGGGGGAGCAGTTCTTC. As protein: CASSSGLAGAGEQFF.

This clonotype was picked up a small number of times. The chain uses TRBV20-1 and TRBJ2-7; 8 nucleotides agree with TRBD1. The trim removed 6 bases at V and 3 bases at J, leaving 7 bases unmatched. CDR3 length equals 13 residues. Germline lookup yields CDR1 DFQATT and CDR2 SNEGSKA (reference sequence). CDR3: CSARGPWVYEQYF. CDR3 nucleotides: TGCAGTGCCAGGGGGCCCTGGGTCTACGAGCAGTACTTC.

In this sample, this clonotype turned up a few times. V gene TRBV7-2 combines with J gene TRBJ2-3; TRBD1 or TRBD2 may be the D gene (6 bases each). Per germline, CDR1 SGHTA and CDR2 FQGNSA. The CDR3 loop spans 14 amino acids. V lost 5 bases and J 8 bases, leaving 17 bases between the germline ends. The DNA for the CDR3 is TGTGCCAGCAGCCCAAACCGCGAGGGGGGTACGCAGTATTTT. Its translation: CASSPNREGGTQYF.

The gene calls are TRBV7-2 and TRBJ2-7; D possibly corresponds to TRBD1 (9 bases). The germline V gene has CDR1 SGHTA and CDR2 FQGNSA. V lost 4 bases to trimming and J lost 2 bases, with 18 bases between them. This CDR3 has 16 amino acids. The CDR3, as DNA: TGTGCCAGCAGCTCCCGGGGGGGGGACAGGGCCTACGAGCAGTACTTC. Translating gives CASSSRGGDRAYEQYF.

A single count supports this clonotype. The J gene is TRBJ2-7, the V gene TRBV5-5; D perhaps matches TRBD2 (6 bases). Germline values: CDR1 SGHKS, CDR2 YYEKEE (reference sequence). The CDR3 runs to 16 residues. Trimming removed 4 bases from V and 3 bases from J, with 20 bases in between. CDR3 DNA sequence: TGTGCCAGCAGCCACTCGTTGACGGGGGTCGGCTACGAGCAGTACTTC. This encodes CASSHSLTGVGYEQYF. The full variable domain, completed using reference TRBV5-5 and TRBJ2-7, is DAGVTQSPTHLIKTRGQQVTLRCSPISGHKSVSWYQQVLGQGPQFIFQYYEKEERGRGNFPDRFSARQFPNYSSELNVNALLLGDSALYLCASSHSLTGVGYEQYFGPGTRLTVT.

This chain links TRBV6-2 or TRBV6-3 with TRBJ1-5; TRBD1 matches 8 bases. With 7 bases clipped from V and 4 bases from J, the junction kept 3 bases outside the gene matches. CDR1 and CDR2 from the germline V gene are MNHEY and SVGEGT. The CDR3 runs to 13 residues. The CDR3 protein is CASTRTGNQPQHF. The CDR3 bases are TGTGCCAGCACCAGGACAGGGAATCAGCCCCAGCATTTT.

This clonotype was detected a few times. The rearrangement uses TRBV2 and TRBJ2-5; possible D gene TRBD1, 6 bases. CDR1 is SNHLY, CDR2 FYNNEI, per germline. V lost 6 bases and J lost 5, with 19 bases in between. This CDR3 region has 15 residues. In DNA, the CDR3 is TGTGCCAGCAGCGCCGGACAGCAAAGGTTGGAGACCCAGTACTTC. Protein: CASSAGQQRLETQYF.

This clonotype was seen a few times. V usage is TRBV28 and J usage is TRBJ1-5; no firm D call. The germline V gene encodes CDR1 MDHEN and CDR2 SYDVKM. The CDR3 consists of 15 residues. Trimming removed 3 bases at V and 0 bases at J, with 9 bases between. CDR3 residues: CASSFTRNSNQPQHF. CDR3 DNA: TGTGCCAGCAGTTTTACCAGGAATAGCAATCAGCCCCAGCATTTT.

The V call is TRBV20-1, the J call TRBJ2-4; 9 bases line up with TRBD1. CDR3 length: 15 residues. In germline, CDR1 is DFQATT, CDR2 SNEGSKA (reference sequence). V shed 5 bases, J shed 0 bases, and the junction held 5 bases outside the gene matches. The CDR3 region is CSASDRGVAKNIQYF. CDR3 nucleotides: TGCAGTGCTTCAGACAGGGGGGTAGCCAAAAACATTCAGTACTTC.

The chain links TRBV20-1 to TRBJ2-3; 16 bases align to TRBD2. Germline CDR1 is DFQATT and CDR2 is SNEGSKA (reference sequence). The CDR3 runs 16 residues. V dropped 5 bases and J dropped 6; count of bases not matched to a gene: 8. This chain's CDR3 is CSAFRGLAGGPDTQYF. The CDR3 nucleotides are TGCAGTGCTTTCCGGGGACTAGCGGGAGGGCCGGATACGCAGTATTTT.

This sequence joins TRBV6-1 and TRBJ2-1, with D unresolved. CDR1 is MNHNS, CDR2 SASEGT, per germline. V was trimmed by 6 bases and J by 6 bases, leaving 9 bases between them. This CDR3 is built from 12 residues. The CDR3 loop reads CASSALGNEQFF. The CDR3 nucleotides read TGTGCCAGCAGCGCCTTAGGCAATGAGCAGTTCTTC.

The CDR3, as DNA: TGCGCCAGCAGCTTGGAGGACAGGGTTCAGTATTTT. Its protein product is CASSLEDRVQYF. The chain uses TRBV5-1 and TRBJ2-3; 8 bases match TRBD1. The CDR3 contains 12 residues. Trimming took 0 bases from V and 12 from J; bases not matched to a gene: 3. CDR1 is SGHRS and CDR2 is YFSETQ in the germline V gene.